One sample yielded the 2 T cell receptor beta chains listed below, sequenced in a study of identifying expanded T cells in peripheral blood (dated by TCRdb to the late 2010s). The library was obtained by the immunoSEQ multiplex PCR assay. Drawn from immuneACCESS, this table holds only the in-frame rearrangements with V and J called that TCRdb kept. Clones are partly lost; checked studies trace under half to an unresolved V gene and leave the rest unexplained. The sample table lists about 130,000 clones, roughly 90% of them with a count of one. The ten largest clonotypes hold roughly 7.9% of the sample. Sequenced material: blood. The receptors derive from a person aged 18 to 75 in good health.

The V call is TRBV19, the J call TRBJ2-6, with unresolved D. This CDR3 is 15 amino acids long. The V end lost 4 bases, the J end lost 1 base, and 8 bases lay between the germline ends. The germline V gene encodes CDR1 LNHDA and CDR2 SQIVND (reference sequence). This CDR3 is CASSTVTSGANVLTF. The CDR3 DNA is TGTGCCAGTAGTACGGTGACGTCTGGGGCCAACGTCCTGACTTTC.

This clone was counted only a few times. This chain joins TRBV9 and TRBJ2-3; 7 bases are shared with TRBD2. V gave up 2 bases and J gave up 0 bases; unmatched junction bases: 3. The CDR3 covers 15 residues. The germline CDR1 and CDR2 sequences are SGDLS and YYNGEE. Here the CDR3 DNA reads TGTGCCAGCAGCGTGTGGGGGGGAAGCACAGATACGCAGTATTTT. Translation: CASSVWGGSTDTQYF.